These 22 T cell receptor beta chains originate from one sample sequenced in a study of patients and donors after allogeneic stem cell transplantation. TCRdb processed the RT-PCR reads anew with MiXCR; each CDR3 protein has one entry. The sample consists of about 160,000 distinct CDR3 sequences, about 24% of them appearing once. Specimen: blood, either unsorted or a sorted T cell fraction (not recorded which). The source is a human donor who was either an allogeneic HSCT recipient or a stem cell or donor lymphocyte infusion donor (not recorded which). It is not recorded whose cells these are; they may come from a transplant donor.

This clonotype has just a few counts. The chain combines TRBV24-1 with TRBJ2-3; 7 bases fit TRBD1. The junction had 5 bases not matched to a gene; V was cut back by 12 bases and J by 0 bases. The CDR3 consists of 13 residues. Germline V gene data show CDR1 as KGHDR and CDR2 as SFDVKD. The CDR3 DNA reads TGTGCCGTCCGGGACAGTAGCACAGATACGCAGTATTTT. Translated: CAVRDSSTDTQYF.

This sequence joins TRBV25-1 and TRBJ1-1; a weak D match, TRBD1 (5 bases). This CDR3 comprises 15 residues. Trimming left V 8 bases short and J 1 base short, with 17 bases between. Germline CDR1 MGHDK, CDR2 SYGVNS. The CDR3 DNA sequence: TGTGCCAGCTTACCAATAGGACAAAAGAACACTGAAGCTTTCTTT. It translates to CASLPIGQKNTEAFF.

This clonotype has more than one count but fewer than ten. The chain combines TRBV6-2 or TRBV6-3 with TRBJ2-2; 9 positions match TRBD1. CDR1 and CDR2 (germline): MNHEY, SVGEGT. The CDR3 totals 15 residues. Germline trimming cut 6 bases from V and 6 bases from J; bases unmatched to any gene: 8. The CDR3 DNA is TGTGCCAGCAGACCCACCGGGACAGGGCCCGGGGAGCTGTTTTTT. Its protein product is CASRPTGTGPGELFF.

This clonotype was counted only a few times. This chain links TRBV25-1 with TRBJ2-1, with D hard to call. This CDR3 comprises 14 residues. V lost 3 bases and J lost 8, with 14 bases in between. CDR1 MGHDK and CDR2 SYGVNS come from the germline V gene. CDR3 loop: CASSDTTARDEQFF. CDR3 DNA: TGTGCCAGCAGTGACACAACGGCTCGAGATGAGCAGTTCTTC.

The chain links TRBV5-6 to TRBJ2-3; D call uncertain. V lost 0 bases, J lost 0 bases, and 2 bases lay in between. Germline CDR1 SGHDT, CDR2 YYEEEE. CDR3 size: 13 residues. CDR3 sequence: CASSLVSTDTQYF. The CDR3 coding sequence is TGTGCCAGCAGCTTGGTCAGCACAGATACGCAGTATTTT. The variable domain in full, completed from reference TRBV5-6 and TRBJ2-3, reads DAGVTQSPTHLIKTRGQQVTLRCSPKSGHDTVSWYQQALGQGPQFIFQYYEEEERQRGNFPDRFSGHQFPNYSSELNVNALLLGDSALYLCASSLVSTDTQYFGPGTRLTVL.

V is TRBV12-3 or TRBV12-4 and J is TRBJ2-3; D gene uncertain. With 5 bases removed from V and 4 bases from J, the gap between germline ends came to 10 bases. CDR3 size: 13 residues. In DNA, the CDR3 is TGTGCCAGCAGTCAACAGAATCCAGATACGCAGTATTTT. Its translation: CASSQQNPDTQYF.

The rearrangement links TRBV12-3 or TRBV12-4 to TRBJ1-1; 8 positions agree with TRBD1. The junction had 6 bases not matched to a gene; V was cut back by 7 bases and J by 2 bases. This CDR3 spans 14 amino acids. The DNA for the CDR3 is TGTGCCAGCACCCCGGGACAGGCCAACACTGAAGCTTTCTTT. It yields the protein CASTPGQANTEAFF.

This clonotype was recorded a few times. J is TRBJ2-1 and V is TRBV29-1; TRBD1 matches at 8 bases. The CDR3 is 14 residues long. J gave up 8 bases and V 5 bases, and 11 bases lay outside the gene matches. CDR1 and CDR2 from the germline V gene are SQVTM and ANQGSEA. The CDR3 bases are TGCAGCGTTTTGGGACAGGTCCTTAGGGATGAGCAGTTCTTC. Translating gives CSVLGQVLRDEQFF.

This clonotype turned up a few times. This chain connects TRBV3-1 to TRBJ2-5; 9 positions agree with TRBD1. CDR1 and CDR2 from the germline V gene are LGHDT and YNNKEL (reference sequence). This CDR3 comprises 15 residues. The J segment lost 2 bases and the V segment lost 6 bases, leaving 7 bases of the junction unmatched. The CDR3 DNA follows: TGTGCCAGCAGTCGAGTGGGGACAGGGCAAGAGACCCAGTACTTC. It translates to CASSRVGTGQETQYF.

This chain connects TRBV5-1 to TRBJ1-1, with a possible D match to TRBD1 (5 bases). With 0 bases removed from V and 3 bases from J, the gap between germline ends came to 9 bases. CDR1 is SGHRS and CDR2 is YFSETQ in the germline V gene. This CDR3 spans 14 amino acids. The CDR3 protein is CASSLEGRDTEAFF. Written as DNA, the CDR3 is TGCGCCAGCAGCTTGGAGGGGAGGGACACTGAAGCTTTCTTT.

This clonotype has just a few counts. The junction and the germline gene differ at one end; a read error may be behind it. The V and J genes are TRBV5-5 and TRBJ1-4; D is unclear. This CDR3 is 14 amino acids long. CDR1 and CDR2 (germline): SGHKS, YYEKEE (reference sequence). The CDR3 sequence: CAGSLSPKVEKLFF. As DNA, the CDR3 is TGTGCCGGCAGCTTGTCCCCCAAAGTTGAAAAACTGTTTTTT.

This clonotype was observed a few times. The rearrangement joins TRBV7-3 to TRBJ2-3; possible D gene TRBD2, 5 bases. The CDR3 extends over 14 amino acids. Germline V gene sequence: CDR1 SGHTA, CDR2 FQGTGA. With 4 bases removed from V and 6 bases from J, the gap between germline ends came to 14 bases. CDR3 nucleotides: TGTGCCAGCAGCTATATACCGGGAACTGATACGCAGTATTTT. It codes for CASSYIPGTDTQYF.

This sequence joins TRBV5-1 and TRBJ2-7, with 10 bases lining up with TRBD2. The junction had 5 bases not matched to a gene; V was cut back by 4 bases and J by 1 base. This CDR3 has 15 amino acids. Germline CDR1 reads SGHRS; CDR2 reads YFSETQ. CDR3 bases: TGCGCCAGCAGCAAGGGACTAGCGTGGTCCTACGAGCAGTACTTC. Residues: CASSKGLAWSYEQYF.

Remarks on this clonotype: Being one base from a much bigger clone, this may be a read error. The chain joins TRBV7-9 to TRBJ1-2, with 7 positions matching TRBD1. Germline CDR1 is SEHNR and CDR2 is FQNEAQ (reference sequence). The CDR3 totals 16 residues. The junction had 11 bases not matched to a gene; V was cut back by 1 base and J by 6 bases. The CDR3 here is CASSLDDRERPNGYTF. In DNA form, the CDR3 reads TGTGCCAGCAGCTTAGACGACAGGGAAAGGCCGAATGGCTACACCTTC.

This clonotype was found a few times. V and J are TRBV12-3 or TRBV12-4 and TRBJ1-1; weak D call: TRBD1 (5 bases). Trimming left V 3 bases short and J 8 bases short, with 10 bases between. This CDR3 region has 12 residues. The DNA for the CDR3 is TGTGCCAGCAGTTTGATCGGGACCGAAGCTTTCTTT. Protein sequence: CASSLIGTEAFF.

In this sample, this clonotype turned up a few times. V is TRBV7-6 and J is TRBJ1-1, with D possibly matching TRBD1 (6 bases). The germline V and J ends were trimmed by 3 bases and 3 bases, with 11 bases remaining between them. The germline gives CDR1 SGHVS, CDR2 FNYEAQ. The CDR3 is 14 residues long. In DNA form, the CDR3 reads TGTGCCAGCAGCTTCAGGGGTTGGGACACTGAAGCTTTCTTT. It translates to CASSFRGWDTEAFF.

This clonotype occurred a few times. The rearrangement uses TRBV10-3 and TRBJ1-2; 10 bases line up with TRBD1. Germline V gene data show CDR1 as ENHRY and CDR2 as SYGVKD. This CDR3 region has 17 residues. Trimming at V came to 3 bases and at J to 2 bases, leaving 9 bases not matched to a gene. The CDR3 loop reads CAISESVGTGENYGYTF. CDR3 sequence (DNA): TGTGCCATCAGTGAATCCGTAGGGACAGGGGAGAACTATGGCTACACCTTC.

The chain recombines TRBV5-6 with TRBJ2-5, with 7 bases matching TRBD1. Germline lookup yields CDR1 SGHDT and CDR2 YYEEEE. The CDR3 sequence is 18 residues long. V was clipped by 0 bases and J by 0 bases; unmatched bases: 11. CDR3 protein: CASSLEGAGGSYQETQYF. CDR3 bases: TGTGCCAGCAGCTTGGAAGGGGCAGGGGGTTCTTACCAAGAGACCCAGTACTTC. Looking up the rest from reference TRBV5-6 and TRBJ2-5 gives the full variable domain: DAGVTQSPTHLIKTRGQQVTLRCSPKSGHDTVSWYQQALGQGPQFIFQYYEEEERQRGNFPDRFSGHQFPNYSSELNVNALLLGDSALYLCASSLEGAGGSYQETQYFGPGTRLLVL.

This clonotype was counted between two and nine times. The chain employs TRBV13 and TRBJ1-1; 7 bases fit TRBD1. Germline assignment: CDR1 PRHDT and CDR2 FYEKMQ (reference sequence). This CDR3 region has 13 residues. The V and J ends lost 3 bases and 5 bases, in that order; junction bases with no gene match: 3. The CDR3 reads CASSFDRATEAFF. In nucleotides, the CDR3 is TGTGCCAGCAGCTTTGACAGGGCTACTGAAGCTTTCTTT.

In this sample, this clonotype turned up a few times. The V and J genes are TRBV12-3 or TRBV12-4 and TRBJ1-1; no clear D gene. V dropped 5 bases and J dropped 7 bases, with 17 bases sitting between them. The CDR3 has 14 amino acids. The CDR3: CASSPQRFGDEAFF. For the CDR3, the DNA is TGTGCCAGCAGTCCCCAACGGTTCGGGGATGAAGCTTTCTTT.

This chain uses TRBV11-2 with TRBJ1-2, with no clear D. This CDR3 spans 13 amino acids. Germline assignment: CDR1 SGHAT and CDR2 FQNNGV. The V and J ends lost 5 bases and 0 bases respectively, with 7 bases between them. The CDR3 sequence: CASSQLSNYGYTF. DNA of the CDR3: TGTGCCAGCAGCCAACTCTCTAACTATGGCTACACCTTC.

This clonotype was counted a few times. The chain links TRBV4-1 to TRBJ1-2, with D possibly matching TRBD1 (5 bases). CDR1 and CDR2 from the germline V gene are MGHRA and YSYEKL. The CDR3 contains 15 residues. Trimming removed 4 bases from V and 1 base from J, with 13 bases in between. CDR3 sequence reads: CASSPISGDNYGYTF. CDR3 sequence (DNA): TGCGCCAGCAGCCCGATATCGGGGGATAACTATGGCTACACCTTC.